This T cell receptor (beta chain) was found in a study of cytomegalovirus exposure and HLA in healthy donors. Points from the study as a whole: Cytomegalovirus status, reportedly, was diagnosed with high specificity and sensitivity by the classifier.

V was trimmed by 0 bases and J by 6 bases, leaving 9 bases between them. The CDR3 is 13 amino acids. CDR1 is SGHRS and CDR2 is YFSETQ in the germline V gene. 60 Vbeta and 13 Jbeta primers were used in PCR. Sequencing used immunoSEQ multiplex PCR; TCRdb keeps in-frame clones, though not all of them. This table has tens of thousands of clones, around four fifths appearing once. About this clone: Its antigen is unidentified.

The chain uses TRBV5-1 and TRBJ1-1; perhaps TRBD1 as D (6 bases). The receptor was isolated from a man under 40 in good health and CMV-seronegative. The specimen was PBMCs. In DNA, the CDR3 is TGCGCCAGCAGCTTGGCCAGGACAGCTGAAGCTTTCTTT. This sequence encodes CASSLARTAEAFF.